Listed below are T cell receptor beta chains from one sample, sequenced in a study of patients and donors after allogeneic stem cell transplantation. TCRdb ran MiXCR on the RT-PCR reads and lists one entry per CDR3 protein. The sample shows fewer than 200,000 distinct CDR3 sequences, 25% to 35% of them seen only once. Sequenced material: blood, either unsorted or a sorted T cell fraction (not recorded which). The receptor source for this set is a human donor who was either an allogeneic HSCT recipient or a stem cell or donor lymphocyte infusion donor (not recorded which). It is not recorded whose cells these are; they may come from a transplant donor. CDR3s include the opening cysteine and the closing phenylalanine or tryptophan. The D gene is left open where the match is weak. Some rows mark clone size as missing; the rest say once, few, many or name a class of expanded clone.

j_call: TRBJ2-7; v_call: TRBV20-1; cdr3_length: 13; clone_size: NA; d_call: TRBD1; cdr3_nt: TGCAGTGCCAGGGGGAGTTTCTCCTACGAGCAGTACTTC; cdr3_aa: CSARGSFSYEQYF
j_call: TRBJ2-7; v_call: TRBV9; cdr3_length: 13; clone_size: NA; d_call: TRBD1; cdr3_nt: TGTGCCAGCAGCGTCCACAGGGGTGACGAGCAGTACTTC; cdr3_aa: CASSVHRGDEQYF
j_call: TRBJ1-6; v_call: TRBV6-6; cdr3_length: 12; clone_size: few; d_call: NA; cdr3_nt: TGTGCCACCCAAGACTATAATTCACCCCTCCACTTT; cdr3_aa: CATQDYNSPLHF
j_call: TRBJ1-1; v_call: TRBV18; cdr3_length: 15; clone_size: NA; d_call: NA; cdr3_nt: TGTGCCAGCTCACTATCGCCCACTCCAAACACTGAAGCTTTCTTT; cdr3_aa: CASSLSPTPNTEAFF
j_call: TRBJ2-2; v_call: TRBV4-2; cdr3_length: 16; clone_size: NA; d_call: NA; cdr3_nt: TGTGCCAGCAGCCAAGATTTTGGCGCGAACACCGGGGAGCTGTTTTTT; cdr3_aa: CASSQDFGANTGELFF
j_call: TRBJ2-5; v_call: TRBV27; cdr3_length: 10; clone_size: few; d_call: NA; cdr3_nt: TGTGCCAGCGGATATGGGACCCAGTACTTC; cdr3_aa: CASGYGTQYF
j_call: TRBJ1-1; v_call: TRBV11-2; cdr3_length: 11; clone_size: few; d_call: NA; cdr3_nt: TGTGCCAGCAGCTCGGCCATTGAAGCTTTCTTT; cdr3_aa: CASSSAIEAFF
j_call: TRBJ2-1; v_call: TRBV7-3; cdr3_length: 15; clone_size: NA; d_call: TRBD1; cdr3_nt: TGTGCCAGCAGCCCGGACAGGGCCATCTACAATGAGCAGTTCTTC; cdr3_aa: CASSPDRAIYNEQFF
j_call: TRBJ2-2; v_call: TRBV6-5; cdr3_length: 15; clone_size: NA; d_call: NA; cdr3_nt: TGTGCCAGCAGCCCGCCGGTGGGGGCGTCCGGGGAGCTGTTTTTT; cdr3_aa: CASSPPVGASGELFF
j_call: TRBJ2-1; v_call: TRBV27; cdr3_length: 12; clone_size: NA; d_call: NA; cdr3_nt: TGTGCCAGCAGTTTACCTAGCTCCCAGCAGTTCTTC; cdr3_aa: CASSLPSSQQFF
j_call: TRBJ2-1; v_call: TRBV4-2; cdr3_length: 16; clone_size: NA; d_call: TRBD2; cdr3_nt: TGTGCCAGCAGCCAACCTACAGGACTAGTGGCCCATGAGCAGTTCTTC; cdr3_aa: CASSQPTGLVAHEQFF
j_call: TRBJ1-1; v_call: TRBV20-1; cdr3_length: 11; clone_size: few; d_call: NA; cdr3_nt: TGCAGTGCTAGAGAGGGTTTTGAAGCTTTCTTT; cdr3_aa: CSAREGFEAFF
j_call: TRBJ2-1; v_call: TRBV6-2/TRBV6-3; cdr3_length: 13; clone_size: few; d_call: NA; cdr3_nt: TGTGCCAGCAGTTACGTGGGATCCCATGAGCAGTTCTTC; cdr3_aa: CASSYVGSHEQFF
j_call: TRBJ2-1; v_call: TRBV10-3; cdr3_length: 16; clone_size: NA; d_call: NA; cdr3_nt: TGTGCCATCCTTAACCCCTTATCCGGGACTCCGTATGAGCAGTTCTTC; cdr3_aa: CAILNPLSGTPYEQFF
j_call: TRBJ2-3; v_call: TRBV3-1; cdr3_length: 16; clone_size: once; d_call: NA; cdr3_nt: TGTGCCAGCAGCCGTGACACCAGGGAAGGCACAGATACGCAGTATTTT; cdr3_aa: CASSRDTREGTDTQYF
j_call: TRBJ1-5; v_call: TRBV2; cdr3_length: 19; clone_size: NA; d_call: TRBD1; cdr3_nt: TGTGCCAGCAGTGTAAGGGGGACAGGGACTTATAGGAGCAATCAGCCCCAGCATTTT; cdr3_aa: CASSVRGTGTYRSNQPQHF
j_call: TRBJ2-1; v_call: TRBV5-1; cdr3_length: 14; clone_size: NA; d_call: TRBD2; cdr3_nt: TGCGCCAGCAACGCGGGAGGAACGGTATGGGGGCAGTTCTTC; cdr3_aa: CASNAGGTVWGQFF
j_call: TRBJ2-4; v_call: TRBV2; cdr3_length: 15; clone_size: NA; d_call: NA; cdr3_nt: TGTGCCAGCAGTGGAGACAGTGTAGCCAAAAACATTCAGTACTTC; cdr3_aa: CASSGDSVAKNIQYF
j_call: TRBJ1-5; v_call: TRBV29-1; cdr3_length: 16; clone_size: few; d_call: TRBD1; cdr3_nt: TGCAGCGTCGCTTGGACAGGGCATCCTGGCAATCAGCCCCAGCATTTT; cdr3_aa: CSVAWTGHPGNQPQHF
j_call: TRBJ1-5; v_call: TRBV7-9; cdr3_length: 14; clone_size: few; d_call: NA; cdr3_nt: TGTGCCAGCAGCCCAGACTGGGGGAGTCAGCCCCAGCATTTT; cdr3_aa: CASSPDWGSQPQHF
j_call: TRBJ2-3; v_call: TRBV10-3; cdr3_length: 15; clone_size: NA; d_call: NA; cdr3_nt: TGTGCCATCAGTGAGGGGGACGGCTACACAGATACGCAGTATTTT; cdr3_aa: CAISEGDGYTDTQYF
j_call: TRBJ1-4; v_call: TRBV28; cdr3_length: 16; clone_size: NA; d_call: TRBD1; cdr3_nt: TGTGCCAGCAGTGCAACAGGGGCCGCAACTAATGAAAAACTGTTTTTT; cdr3_aa: CASSATGAATNEKLFF